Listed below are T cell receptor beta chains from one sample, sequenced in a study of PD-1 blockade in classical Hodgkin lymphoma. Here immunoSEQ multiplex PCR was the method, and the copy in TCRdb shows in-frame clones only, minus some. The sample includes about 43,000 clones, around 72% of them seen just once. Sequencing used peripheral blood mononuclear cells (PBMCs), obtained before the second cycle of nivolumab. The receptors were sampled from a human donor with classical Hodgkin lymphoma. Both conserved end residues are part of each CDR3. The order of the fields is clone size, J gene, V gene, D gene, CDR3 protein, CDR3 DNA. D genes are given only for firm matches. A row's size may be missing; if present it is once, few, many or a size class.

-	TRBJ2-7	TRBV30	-	CAWSATVTYYEQYF	TGTGCCTGGAGCGCGACGGTTACTTACTACGAGCAGTACTTC
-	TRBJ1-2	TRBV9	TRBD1	CASSVGTGSYGYTF	TGTGCCAGCAGCGTAGGGACAGGGTCGTATGGCTACACCTTC
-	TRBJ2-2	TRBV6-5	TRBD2	CASRGAGESTGELFF	TGTGCCAGCAGGGGAGCGGGAGAGTCTACCGGGGAGCTGTTTTTT
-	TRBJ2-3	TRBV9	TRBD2	CASDSGGGADTQYF	TGTGCCAGCGACAGCGGGGGGGGTGCAGATACGCAGTATTTT
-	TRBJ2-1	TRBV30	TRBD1	CAWSVQGDEQFF	TGTGCCTGGAGTGTACAGGGGGATGAGCAGTTCTTC
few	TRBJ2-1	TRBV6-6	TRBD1	CASTLGQGVNEQFF	TGTGCCAGCACCCTCGGACAGGGCGTTAATGAGCAGTTCTTC
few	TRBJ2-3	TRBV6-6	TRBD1	CASSYSGQPPTDTQYF	TGTGCCAGCAGTTACTCGGGACAGCCTCCCACAGATACGCAGTATTTT
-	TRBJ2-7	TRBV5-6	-	CASSWGREVQYF	TGTGCCAGCAGCTGGGGAAGGGAGGTGCAGTACTTC
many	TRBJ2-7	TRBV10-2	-	CASSESGGEQGLDEQYF	TGCGCCAGCAGTGAGTCTGGTGGCGAGCAGGGTCTTGACGAGCAGTACTTC
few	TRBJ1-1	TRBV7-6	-	CASSLEEYSEAFF	TGTGCCAGCAGCTTAGAGGAGTACAGTGAAGCTTTCTTT
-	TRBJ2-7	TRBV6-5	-	CASSYGGHEQYF	TGTGCCAGCAGTTACGGAGGGCACGAGCAGTACTTC
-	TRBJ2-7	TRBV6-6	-	CASRGDGAEQYF	TGTGCCAGCAGGGGAGACGGGGCCGAGCAGTACTTC
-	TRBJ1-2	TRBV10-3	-	CAISDNQGTYTF	TGTGCCATCAGTGATAACCAGGGGACCTACACCTTC
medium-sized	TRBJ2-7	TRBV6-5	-	CASSYGVGSYEQYF	TGTGCCAGCAGTTACGGGGTCGGCTCCTACGAGCAGTACTTC
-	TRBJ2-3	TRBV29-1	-	CSVEGQGPDTQYF	TGCAGCGTTGAGGGTCAGGGACCAGATACGCAGTATTTT
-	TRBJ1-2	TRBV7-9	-	CASSFRGYTF	TGTGCCAGCAGCTTTCGGGGCTACACCTTC
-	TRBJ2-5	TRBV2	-	CASSGEETQYF	TGTGCCAGCAGTGGAGAAGAGACCCAGTACTTC
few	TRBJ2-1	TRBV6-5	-	CASSYLAVGPDEQFF	TGTGCCAGCAGTTATCTCGCAGTGGGGCCGGATGAGCAGTTCTTC
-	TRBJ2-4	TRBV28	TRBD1	CASSSTGTGGLAKNIQYF	TGTGCCAGCAGTTCAACCGGGACAGGGGGACTAGCCAAAAACATTCAGTACTTC
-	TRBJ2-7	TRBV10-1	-	CASIPDQTYEQYF	TGCGCCAGCATACCAGATCAGACCTACGAGCAGTACTTC
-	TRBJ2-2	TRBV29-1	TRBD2	CSVSGGEARELFF	TGCAGCGTCTCTGGGGGGGAAGCTCGAGAGCTGTTTTTT
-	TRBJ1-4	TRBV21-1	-	CASSKVWELQGTNEKLFF	TGTGCCAGCAGCAAAGTTTGGGAACTACAGGGGACTAATGAAAAACTGTTTTTT
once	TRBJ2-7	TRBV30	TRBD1	CAWSRTGYEQYF	TGTGCCTGGAGTAGGACAGGGTACGAGCAGTACTTC
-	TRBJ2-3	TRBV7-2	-	CASSFSSGPPTDTQYF	TGTGCCAGCAGCTTCTCCTCCGGACCCCCCACAGATACGCAGTATTTT
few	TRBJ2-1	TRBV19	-	CASSIAGGPNEQFF	TGTGCCAGTAGTATAGCTGGGGGGCCTAATGAGCAGTTCTTC
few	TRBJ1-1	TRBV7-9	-	CASSPGGRFEAFF	TGTGCCAGCAGCCCCGGAGGGAGATTTGAAGCTTTCTTT
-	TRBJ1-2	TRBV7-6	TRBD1	CASRGQGTSGYTF	TGTGCCAGCAGGGGACAGGGAACTTCGGGCTACACCTTC
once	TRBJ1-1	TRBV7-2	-	CASSPRTYYTEAFF	TGTGCCAGCAGCCCAAGGACCTACTACACTGAAGCTTTCTTT
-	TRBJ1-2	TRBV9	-	CASSTSQGFRDYGYTF	TGTGCCAGCAGCACCTCACAGGGCTTCCGAGACTATGGCTACACCTTC